These 32 T cell receptor beta chains share one sample of origin, sequenced in a study of blood T cell repertoires in COVID-19 (dated by TCRdb to 2018 to 2020). Receptors were amplified or captured by the immunoSEQ multiplex PCR assay. TCRdb limited this immuneACCESS table to in-frame rearrangements with V and J called. A share of clones is missing; checked studies link under half to unresolved V genes, and the rest is unexplained. The sample table shows 200,000 to 250,000 clones, and about 85% are seen once. The ten largest clones capture 10% to 13% of the sample. Sequenced: PBMCs or T cells enriched from blood (not recorded which). Source of these receptors: a man younger than 40 who had recovered from COVID-19.

The V call is TRBV19, the J call TRBJ1-5; 10 bases map to TRBD1. The germline V gene has CDR1 LNHDA and CDR2 SQIVND (reference sequence). The CDR3 runs 15 residues. The J segment lost 4 bases and the V segment lost 5 bases, leaving 5 bases of the junction unmatched. The CDR3 DNA sequence: TGTGCCAGTAGTTTAGGACAGGGGGGTAATCAGCCCCAGCATTTT. Translating it yields CASSLGQGGNQPQHF.

The chain has TRBV28 and TRBJ1-1; D is uncertain. This CDR3 spans 17 amino acids. Germline V lookup: CDR1 MDHEN, CDR2 SYDVKM. Trimming took off 2 bases at V and 6 bases at J, with 22 bases between the two ends. CDR3 bases: TGTGCCAGCAGTTTAGGCCCCTCCGGAGTTCGCGGCCCTGAAGCTTTCTTT. Translating it yields CASSLGPSGVRGPEAFF.

The gene calls are TRBV19 and TRBJ1-5; D is perhaps TRBD1 (5 bases). Germline lookup yields CDR1 LNHDA and CDR2 SQIVND (reference sequence). The CDR3 spans 15 residues. V was pared by 0 bases and J by 7 bases, with 13 bases between. CDR3: CASSIDSQGGQPQHF. The CDR3 DNA reads as TGTGCCAGTAGTATAGATTCCCAGGGCGGACAGCCCCAGCATTTT.

This clone was seen once. V and J are TRBV5-1 and TRBJ2-1, with D possibly TRBD1 on 6 matching bases. Germline CDR1 SGHRS, CDR2 YFSETQ. V lost 4 bases to trimming and J lost 5 bases, with 13 bases between them. CDR3 size: 14 residues. DNA for the CDR3: TGCGCCAGCAGCCTGGAGACAGGTAACAATGAGCAGTTCTTC. It encodes CASSLETGNNEQFF.

The V call is TRBV19, the J call TRBJ2-2; TRBD2 matches at 8 bases. The CDR3 consists of 14 residues. The V gene end was trimmed by 8 bases and the J gene end by 6 bases; junction bases not matched to a gene: 8. Germline CDR1 LNHDA, CDR2 SQIVND (reference sequence). CDR3 nucleotide sequence: TGTGCCAGTTGCTTGCGGGAGGTCTCCGGGGAGCTGTTTTTT. It yields the protein CASCLREVSGELFF.

In regard to this clone: The sample holds other DNA sequences that translate to the same CDR3. The chain has TRBV2 and TRBJ1-5, with D hard to call. V lost 0 bases to trimming and J lost 7 bases, with 4 bases between them. Germline-derived CDR1 and CDR2 are SNHLY and FYNNEI. The CDR3 loop spans 12 amino acids. The CDR3 DNA sequence: TGTGCCAGCAGTGAAGCGAGGCAGCCCCAGCATTTT. Amino acid sequence: CASSEARQPQHF.

The chain has TRBV10-3 and TRBJ1-1, with 7 bases matching TRBD1. The CDR3 consists of 14 residues. The V segment lost 6 bases and the J segment 0 bases; nucleotides outside the gene matches: 4. Germline loops: CDR1 ENHRY, CDR2 SYGVKD. The CDR3 reads CAIRGTALNTEAFF. CDR3 DNA: TGTGCCATCAGGGGGACAGCCTTGAACACTGAAGCTTTCTTT.

The chain couples TRBV14 to TRBJ2-3, with D unresolved. The V gene lost 0 bases and the J gene lost 6 bases, with 13 bases spanning the gap. The germline V gene has CDR1 SGHDN and CDR2 FVKESK. There are 15 residues in the CDR3. The CDR3 sequence: CASSQEGGPGDTQYF. The DNA of the CDR3 is TGTGCCAGCAGCCAAGAGGGTGGTCCCGGGGATACGCAGTATTTT.

This clone was detected a few times. The J gene is TRBJ2-1, the V gene TRBV4-1; TRBD1 is a possible D gene (5 bases). From germline, CDR1 is MGHRA and CDR2 YSYEKL. The CDR3 runs to 13 residues. The V end lost 4 bases, the J end lost 4 bases, and 8 bases lay between the germline ends. CDR3 protein: CASSRDRYNEQFF. The CDR3 DNA is TGCGCCAGCAGCCGTGACAGATACAATGAGCAGTTCTTC.

The chain has TRBV3-1 (or the pseudogene TRBV3-2) and TRBJ1-1; D gene uncertain. The CDR3 has 13 residues. Germline V gene data show CDR1 as LGHDT and CDR2 as YNNKEL (reference sequence). V lost 5 bases and J lost 7, with 14 bases in between. CDR3 loop: CASSAGSGFEAFF. The CDR3 DNA sequence: TGTGCCAGCAGCGCCGGGTCGGGTTTTGAAGCTTTCTTT.

Worth noting for this clone: The junction departs from the called germline gene at one end, perhaps through a read error. The J gene is TRBJ2-5, the V gene TRBV6-5, with 8 bases aligning to TRBD1. Germline lookup yields CDR1 MNHEY and CDR2 SVGAGI. CDR3 size: 15 residues. The CDR3 loop is CASSAAGGASEAQYF. In DNA form, the CDR3 reads TGTGCCAGCAGCGCCGCAGGGGGCGCGTCAGAGGCCCAGTACTTC.

The chain employs TRBV5-1 and TRBJ1-5; 7 nucleotides align to TRBD1. CDR1 and CDR2 (germline): SGHRS, YFSETQ. The V segment lost 5 bases and the J segment 3 bases; nucleotides outside the gene matches: 8. The CDR3 contains 15 residues. The CDR3 protein is CASRRGTADNQPQHF. CDR3 coding DNA: TGCGCCAGCAGACGTGGGACAGCCGACAATCAGCCCCAGCATTTT.

The chain carries TRBV25-1 and TRBJ1-4; TRBD1 matches 9 bases. The CDR3 has 18 amino acids. Germline loops: CDR1 MGHDK, CDR2 SYGVNS. The V gene end was trimmed by 0 bases and the J gene end by 5 bases; junction bases not matched to a gene: 10. The CDR3 protein is CASSEYRVDGTGNEKLFF. CDR3 bases: TGTGCCAGCAGTGAATACCGCGTGGATGGGACAGGGAATGAAAAACTGTTTTTT. Drawing the rest from reference TRBV25-1 and TRBJ1-4, the complete variable domain is EADIYQTPRYLVIGTGKKITLECSQTMGHDKMYWYQQDPGMELHLIHYSYGVNSTEKGDLSSESTVSRIRTEHFPLTLESARPSHTSQYLCASSEYRVDGTGNEKLFFGSGTQLSVL.

The rearrangement uses TRBV30 and TRBJ2-7; 8 positions match TRBD1. Germline V gene sequence: CDR1 GTSNPN, CDR2 SVGIG (reference sequence). CDR3 length equals 12 residues. V lost 5 bases to trimming and J lost 6 bases; unmatched junction nucleotides: 6. CDR3 sequence reads: CAWDRGDFEQYF. CDR3 nucleotide sequence: TGTGCCTGGGACAGGGGAGACTTCGAGCAGTACTTC.

This chain uses TRBV28 with TRBJ2-7; TRBD1 matches 9 bases. Per the germline V gene, CDR1 is MDHEN and CDR2 is SYDVKM. The length of the CDR3 is 13 residues. Trimming cost V 7 bases and J 5 bases; bases outside gene matches: 6. CDR3 protein: CASKGQGDHEQYF. CDR3 bases: TGTGCCAGCAAGGGACAGGGTGACCACGAGCAGTACTTC. Full variable domain (missing parts from reference TRBV28 and TRBJ2-7): DVKVTQSSRYLVKRTGEKVFLECVQDMDHENMFWYRQDPGLGLRLIYFSYDVKMKEKGDIPEGYSVSREKKERFSLILESASTNQTSMYLCASKGQGDHEQYFGPGTRLTVT.

The rearrangement links TRBV7-6 to TRBJ2-2; D is perhaps TRBD2 (6 bases). Germline CDR1 SGHVS, CDR2 FNYEAQ. V gave up 4 bases and J gave up 7 bases, with 7 bases separating them. CDR3 size: 12 residues. The CDR3 bases are TGTGCCAGCAGCTGGAGGGGCGGGGAGCTGTTTTTT. Translating gives CASSWRGGELFF.

The gene calls are TRBV5-8 and TRBJ1-1, with no clear D. CDR3 length equals 19 residues. The V end lost 1 base, the J end lost 0 bases, and 22 bases lay between the germline ends. Germline CDR1 SGHTS, CDR2 YDEGEE. This chain's CDR3 is CASSLPRRVFGEMNTEAFF. Written as DNA, the CDR3 is TGTGCCAGCAGCTTGCCTAGGAGGGTGTTTGGGGAGATGAACACTGAAGCTTTCTTT. The full variable domain, completed using reference TRBV5-8 and TRBJ1-1, is EAGVTQSPTHLIKTRGQQATLRCSPISGHTSVYWYQQALGLGLQFLLWYDEGEERNRGNFPPRFSGRQFPNYSSELNVNALELEDSALYLCASSLPRRVFGEMNTEAFFGQGTRLTVV.

J is TRBJ1-1 and V is TRBV10-3; 10 bases agree with TRBD1. This CDR3 has 15 amino acids. Trimming cost V 6 bases and J 1 base; bases outside gene matches: 5. Germline V gives CDR1 ENHRY, CDR2 SYGVKD. Here the CDR3 reads CAIRKTGGRNTEAFF. The CDR3 DNA is TGTGCCATCAGGAAGACAGGGGGCCGGAACACTGAAGCTTTCTTT.

This chain links TRBV18 with TRBJ2-2, with D possibly matching TRBD1 (6 bases). In germline, CDR1 is KGHSH, CDR2 LQKENI. The CDR3 length is 16 residues. V lost 1 base and J 1 base, leaving 10 bases between the germline ends. The CDR3 here is CASSPQRTENTGELFF. CDR3 DNA sequence: TGTGCCAGCTCACCACAAAGGACAGAGAACACCGGGGAGCTGTTTTTT.

This clone was counted a few times. The chain has TRBV4-3 and TRBJ2-3; 11 bases agree with TRBD2. Looked up from germline, CDR1 is LGHNA and CDR2 is YSLEER. Losses at the gene ends were 2 bases for V and 0 bases for J; bases not matched to a gene: 4. The CDR3 is 17 residues long. The chain's CDR3 is CASSQMLAGGSTDTQYF. For the CDR3, the DNA is TGCGCCAGCAGCCAAATGCTAGCGGGGGGTAGCACAGATACGCAGTATTTT.

J is TRBJ1-1 and V is TRBV7-2; TRBD1 matches at 7 bases. From germline, CDR1 is SGHTA and CDR2 FQGNSA. After removal of 2 bases from V and 4 bases from J, the junction contained 7 bases not matched to a gene. This CDR3 has 15 amino acids. CDR3 region: CASSLQQGTATEAFF. The CDR3 nucleotides are TGTGCCAGCAGCTTACAACAGGGGACGGCCACTGAAGCTTTCTTT.

The count of this clone is one. The rearrangement uses TRBV6-5 and TRBJ1-2; D is possibly TRBD1 (6 bases). CDR1 MNHEY and CDR2 SVGAGI come from the germline V gene. This CDR3 is built from 12 residues. Trimming shortened V by 6 bases and J by 5 bases, and 10 bases separated the two germline ends. CDR3 nucleotide sequence: TGTGCCAGCAGGGAGACAGGATATGGCTACACCTTC. As protein: CASRETGYGYTF.

This chain uses TRBV30 with TRBJ2-7; possible D gene TRBD2, 5 bases. V gave up 1 base and J gave up 1 base, with 8 bases separating them. CDR1 is GTSNPN, CDR2 SVGIG, per germline (reference sequence). The CDR3 is 13 amino acids. This CDR3 reads CAWSGGHSYEQYF. CDR3 DNA: TGTGCCTGGAGTGGCGGGCATTCCTACGAGCAGTACTTC.

The chain combines TRBV5-6 with TRBJ2-3, with 8 bases lining up with TRBD2. The CDR3 loop spans 13 amino acids. Germline loops: CDR1 SGHDT, CDR2 YYEEEE. The ends lost 5 bases at V and 4 bases at J; junction bases unmatched: 3. The CDR3 sequence: CASRAGGADTQYF. For the CDR3, the DNA is TGTGCCAGCAGGGCGGGAGGCGCAGATACGCAGTATTTT.

The rearrangement joins TRBV7-8 to TRBJ2-7, with a tentative D call TRBD2 (6 bases). With 5 bases removed from V and 3 bases from J, the gap between germline ends came to 11 bases. CDR1 SGHVS and CDR2 FQNEAQ come from the germline V gene. The CDR3 length is 13 residues. CDR3 bases: TGTGCCAGCAGCCATGAGCGGGTCTACGAGCAGTACTTC. Encoded protein: CASSHERVYEQYF.

The V and J genes are TRBV4-3 and TRBJ2-5; TRBD2 is a possible D gene (6 bases). Per germline, CDR1 LGHNA and CDR2 YSLEER. Trimming shortened V by 4 bases and J by 3 bases, and 15 bases separated the two germline ends. The CDR3 is 15 amino acids. This CDR3 reads CASSRGTSSEETQYF. The CDR3 nucleotides are TGCGCCAGCAGCCGAGGAACTAGCAGTGAAGAGACCCAGTACTTC.

V gene TRBV5-1 combines with J gene TRBJ2-5, with 7 bases fitting TRBD1. Trimming took 0 bases from V and 1 from J; bases not matched to a gene: 3. The CDR3 extends over 15 amino acids. In germline, CDR1 is SGHRS, CDR2 YFSETQ. The CDR3 region is CASSLAGGPQETQYF. The CDR3 bases are TGCGCCAGCAGCTTGGCAGGGGGTCCCCAAGAGACCCAGTACTTC.

The chain is built from TRBV12-3 or TRBV12-4 and TRBJ2-7, with D unresolved. Trimming pared 1 base from V and 9 bases from J, leaving 10 bases between. This CDR3 is built from 12 residues. This chain's CDR3 is CASSLDRFGQYF. CDR3 in DNA: TGTGCCAGCAGTTTAGACAGATTCGGGCAGTACTTC.

V and J are TRBV18 and TRBJ2-5, with D maybe TRBD2 (5 bases). Germline values: CDR1 KGHSH, CDR2 LQKENI. This CDR3 contains 13 residues. V lost 3 bases and J lost 4, with 9 bases in between. The CDR3 DNA reads TGTGCCAGCTCACCTAGCGAGGGAGAGACCCAGTACTTC. Translating it yields CASSPSEGETQYF.

This clone came up once. The chain couples TRBV29-1 to TRBJ1-1; perhaps TRBD1 as D (5 bases). Trimming removed 8 bases at V and 0 bases at J, with 10 bases between. This CDR3 is 12 amino acids long. Per germline, CDR1 SQVTM and CDR2 ANQGSEA. The CDR3 DNA sequence: TGCAGCACCGACAGACTGAACACTGAAGCTTTCTTT. Its protein is CSTDRLNTEAFF.

The CDR3 loop is CASSFGGRLVGYEQYF. The CDR3 nucleotides are TGTGCCAGCAGCTTCGGCGGTCGTCTAGTAGGATACGAGCAGTACTTC. This rearrangement joins TRBV5-4 to TRBJ2-7; D remains unclear. V was pared by 2 bases and J by 4 bases, with 19 bases between. Germline values: CDR1 SGHNT, CDR2 YYREEE (reference sequence). The CDR3 contains 16 residues. Together with reference TRBV5-4 and TRBJ2-7, the CDR3 gives the full variable domain: ETGVTQSPTHLIKTRGQQVTLRCSSQSGHNTVSWYQQALGQGPQFIFQYYREEENGRGNFPPRFSGLQFPNYSSELNVNALELDDSALYLCASSFGGRLVGYEQYFGPGTRLTVT.

The table lists this clone with a few counts. This sequence joins TRBV19 and TRBJ2-5; TRBD1 is a possible D gene (6 bases). The V end lost 6 bases, the J end lost 2 bases, and 13 bases lay between the germline ends. From germline, CDR1 is LNHDA and CDR2 SQIVND (reference sequence). This CDR3 spans 14 amino acids. CDR3 bases: TGTGCCAGTAGAAACGAACAGGGACAAGAGACCCAGTACTTC. It is translated as CASRNEQGQETQYF.